These 14 T cell receptor beta chains came from one sample sequenced in a study of blood T cell repertoires in COVID-19. Profiled with immunoSEQ multiplex PCR; TCRdb holds only in-frame clones, not every one. The sample yields 210,000 or so clones, about 80% seen once. The specimen was PBMCs or T cells enriched from blood (not recorded which). All receptors derive from a woman aged 45 to 65 who had been exposed to COVID-19.

V usage is TRBV30 and J usage is TRBJ1-6; 7 bases are shared with TRBD1. V trimming: 0 bases; J trimming: 8 bases; junction bases outside the gene matches: 7. Germline lookup yields CDR1 GTSNPN and CDR2 SVGIG (reference sequence). There are 15 residues in the CDR3. The CDR3 is CAWSVSIGTDSPLHF. CDR3 DNA sequence: TGTGCCTGGAGTGTGTCTATCGGGACAGATTCACCCCTCCACTTT.

The CDR3 sequence: CASSQDSGQATYGYTF. The CDR3 DNA reads TGCGCCAGCAGCCAAGATTCCGGACAGGCGACCTATGGCTACACCTTC. The V call is TRBV4-1, the J call TRBJ1-2, with 7 positions matching TRBD1. CDR1 and CDR2 (germline): MGHRA, YSYEKL. V was pared by 0 bases and J by 4 bases, with 8 bases of the junction left unmatched. The CDR3 covers 16 residues.

This sequence joins TRBV9 and TRBJ1-2, with D perhaps matching TRBD1 (6 bases). V was cut by 3 bases and J by 5 bases, with 11 bases left in between. CDR1 is SGDLS and CDR2 is YYNGEE in the germline V gene. This CDR3 is built from 13 residues. The CDR3 loop reads CASSAPGHYGYTF. CDR3 DNA sequence: TGTGCCAGCAGCGCCCCGGGACATTATGGCTACACCTTC.

The chain recombines TRBV3-1 (or the pseudogene TRBV3-2) with TRBJ2-7; tentative D call: TRBD1 (5 bases). The length of the CDR3 is 12 residues. CDR1 is LGHDT and CDR2 is YNNKEL in the germline V gene (reference sequence). V was clipped by 2 bases and J by 5 bases, with 7 bases between them. The CDR3 DNA is TGTGCCAGCAGCCAAAGGGGAAACGAGCAGTACTTC. This sequence encodes CASSQRGNEQYF.

CDR3 in amino acids: CSVPDRGHNEQFF. The CDR3 region has the DNA TGCAGCGTGCCTGACAGGGGCCACAATGAGCAGTTCTTC. The gene calls are TRBV29-1 and TRBJ2-1, with TRBD1 matching over 8 bases. Germline trimming cut 6 bases from V and 5 bases from J; bases unmatched to any gene: 6. CDR1 is SQVTM, CDR2 ANQGSEA, per germline. This CDR3 contains 13 residues.

The chain combines TRBV10-3 with TRBJ1-2; unclear D gene. Germline CDR1 is ENHRY and CDR2 is SYGVKD. There are 15 residues in the CDR3. Deletions cut 0 bases from V and 3 bases from J, with 11 bases between. This CDR3 is CAISESLTEYYGYTF. The CDR3 DNA reads TGTGCCATCAGTGAGTCGTTAACAGAATACTATGGCTACACCTTC.

V gene TRBV11-2 combines with J gene TRBJ2-7; 7 bases fit TRBD1. V lost 0 bases, J lost 2 bases, and 4 bases stayed unmatched. This CDR3 contains 15 residues. Germline lookup yields CDR1 SGHAT and CDR2 FQNNGV. For the CDR3, the DNA is TGTGCCAGCAGCTTAGAAGGGGGCACGGCCTACGAGCAGTACTTC. This gives the protein CASSLEGGTAYEQYF.

The genes are TRBV28 and TRBJ1-6, with TRBD1 as a possible D gene (5 bases). CDR3 length: 14 residues. The V end was cut by 7 bases, the J end by 10 bases, with 17 bases between. Germline V CDR1 and CDR2: MDHEN, SYDVKM. The CDR3 nucleotides are TGTGCCAGCACCCTGGGGGGGTGGGGGTCACCCCTCCACTTT. Translating gives CASTLGGWGSPLHF. The whole variable domain, filled in from reference TRBV28 and TRBJ1-6, reads DVKVTQSSRYLVKRTGEKVFLECVQDMDHENMFWYRQDPGLGLRLIYFSYDVKMKEKGDIPEGYSVSREKKERFSLILESASTNQTSMYLCASTLGGWGSPLHFGNGTRLTVT.

The V call is TRBV6-6, the J call TRBJ2-1, with 8 nucleotides matching TRBD2. V gave up 7 bases and J gave up 4 bases; unmatched junction bases: 9. CDR1 and CDR2 (germline): MNHNY, SVGAGI (reference sequence). The CDR3 spans 15 residues. The CDR3 nucleotides are TGTGCCAGCACCCCCCGGCTAGCGGGTTACAATGAGCAGTTCTTC. This translates into CASTPRLAGYNEQFF.

The chain links TRBV18 to TRBJ1-1, with 8 bases aligning to TRBD1. This CDR3 is built from 16 residues. V shed 6 bases, J shed 4 bases, and the junction held 13 bases outside the gene matches. Germline values: CDR1 KGHSH, CDR2 LQKENI. The CDR3 is CASSPITGQGGTEAFF. CDR3 in DNA: TGTGCCAGCTCGCCCATAACCGGACAGGGAGGCACTGAAGCTTTCTTT.

V and J are TRBV3-1 (or the pseudogene TRBV3-2) and TRBJ1-5; D remains ambiguous. V was pared by 5 bases and J by 5 bases, with 19 bases between. CDR1 is LGHDT and CDR2 is YNNKEL in the germline V gene (reference sequence). The CDR3 length is 16 residues. The CDR3 region has the DNA TGTGCCAGCAGCTCCGTTCATCTTTGGCATCATCAGCCCCAGCATTTT. This codes for CASSSVHLWHHQPQHF.

The table lists this clone with a count of one. V usage is TRBV9 and J usage is TRBJ1-4; unclear D gene. The CDR3 is made up of 15 amino acids. In germline, CDR1 is SGDLS, CDR2 YYNGEE. V was shortened by 0 bases and J by 0 bases, with 6 bases between the two germline ends. In nucleotides, the CDR3 is TGTGCCAGCAGCGTAGCTACTGCAACTAATGAAAAACTGTTTTTT. Protein: CASSVATATNEKLFF.

The sample holds one count of this clone. The chain joins TRBV5-4 to TRBJ2-2, with 7 bases aligning to TRBD1. Looked up from germline, CDR1 is SGHNT and CDR2 is YYREEE (reference sequence). CDR3 length: 15 residues. The J segment lost 6 bases and the V segment lost 4 bases, leaving 9 bases of the junction unmatched. The CDR3 DNA is TGTGCCAGCAGCCACATTCACAGGGGCGCCGGGGAGCTGTTTTTT. This translates into CASSHIHRGAGELFF.

The genes are TRBV6-2 or TRBV6-3 and TRBJ2-2; D remains ambiguous. Trimming removed 2 bases from V and 4 bases from J, with 5 bases in between. Germline CDR1 and CDR2: MNHEY and SVGEGT. CDR3 size: 13 residues. The CDR3 sequence is CASSYRATGELFF. The CDR3 nucleotides are TGTGCCAGCAGTTACCGAGCCACCGGGGAGCTGTTTTTT.